Below, 25 T cell receptor beta chains from the same sample are listed, as sequenced in a study of T-cell memory formation after mild COVID-19. TCRdb reprocessed the 5' RACE reads with MiXCR, giving one entry per CDR3 protein. The sample yields approximately 100,000 distinct CDR3 sequences, about a sixth seen once. The sample consisted of PBMCs or a T cell subset sorted from them (not recorded which). The receptors derive from an adult woman who had mild COVID-19 (a few samples of this study predate the infection). Cell type and time point are not known.

This clonotype has a handful of counts. The chain combines TRBV4-1 with TRBJ1-2; a weak D match, TRBD1 (6 bases). Germline loops: CDR1 MGHRA, CDR2 YSYEKL. V lost 4 bases, J lost 4 bases, and 19 bases lay in between. The CDR3 is made up of 16 amino acids. The CDR3 DNA sequence: TGCGCCAGCAGCCCTGCGGGGGGCTCGGCCTCCTATGGCTACACCTTC. This translates into CASSPAGGSASYGYTF.

The rearrangement links TRBV7-8 to TRBJ2-2, with D possibly called TRBD1 or TRBD2 (5 bases each). The CDR3 runs to 16 residues. The ends were cut back, 5 bases at V and 6 bases at J, with 19 bases in the middle. Germline-derived CDR1 and CDR2 are SGHVS and FQNEAQ. The CDR3 sequence is CASSRDGGRRAGELFF. DNA of the CDR3: TGTGCCAGCAGCCGGGATGGGGGAAGAAGGGCCGGGGAGCTGTTTTTT.

This clonotype was seen only a few times. The chain carries TRBV24-1 and TRBJ2-1; TRBD2 matches 7 bases. This CDR3 spans 15 amino acids. V lost 0 bases, J lost 5 bases, and 3 bases stayed unmatched. Germline V gene data show CDR1 as KGHDR and CDR2 as SFDVKD. In DNA form, the CDR3 reads TGTGCCACCAGTGATTTGCCTAGCGGCCACAATGAGCAGTTCTTC. Its translation: CATSDLPSGHNEQFF.

The chain carries TRBV5-1 and TRBJ2-7, with a tentative D call TRBD1 (6 bases). The germline CDR1 and CDR2 sequences are SGHRS and YFSETQ. V was trimmed by 1 base and J by 3 bases, leaving 11 bases between them. The CDR3 is 14 amino acids. CDR3 in amino acids: CASSLFSRGYEQYF. In nucleotides, the CDR3 is TGCGCCAGCAGCTTGTTTTCCAGGGGCTACGAGCAGTACTTC.

V gene TRBV9 combines with J gene TRBJ2-1; 7 positions match TRBD1. V shed 5 bases, J shed 0 bases, and the junction held 5 bases outside the gene matches. The germline gives CDR1 SGDLS, CDR2 YYNGEE. This CDR3 has 15 amino acids. CDR3 sequence reads: CASSSGGSSYNEQFF. DNA for the CDR3: TGTGCCAGCAGTTCAGGGGGAAGCTCCTACAATGAGCAGTTCTTC.

This clonotype has just a few counts. This chain joins TRBV3-2 and TRBJ2-1; the DNA was not used to check the table's D call, TRBD1. TRBV3-2 is a listed pseudogene. CDR3 length: 18 residues. This chain's CDR3 is CASSPTPSGTGEDNEQFF. As DNA, the CDR3 is TGTGCCAGCAGCCCCACCCCCTCCGGGACAGGGGAAGACAATGAGCAGTTCTTC.

This clonotype was seen a handful of times. The V gene is TRBV11-2, the J gene TRBJ2-6; D gene ambiguous. CDR1 and CDR2 from the germline V gene are SGHAT and FQNNGV. V lost 5 bases and J lost 0, with 8 bases in between. There are 15 residues in the CDR3. CDR3: CASSVWSSGANVLTF. CDR3 in DNA: TGTGCCAGCAGCGTGTGGAGCTCTGGGGCCAACGTCCTGACTTTC.

CDR3 in amino acids: CASSFRDRRTDTQYF. CDR3 in DNA: TGTGCCAGCAGCTTTAGGGACAGACGCACAGATACGCAGTATTTT. This rearrangement joins TRBV7-8 to TRBJ2-3; 7 bases fit TRBD1. The CDR3 totals 15 residues. The junction had 4 bases not matched to a gene; V was cut back by 3 bases and J by 1 base. Germline CDR1 and CDR2: SGHVS and FQNEAQ.

This chain connects TRBV12-3 or TRBV12-4 to TRBJ2-1; 10 bases align to TRBD2. This CDR3 contains 17 residues. Trimming took 5 bases from V and 3 from J; bases not matched to a gene: 10. DNA of the CDR3: TGTGCCAGCAGTCCGCGACGATTAGCGGGAGGCTACAATGAGCAGTTCTTC. Its protein is CASSPRRLAGGYNEQFF.

This clonotype was seen a few times. This chain joins TRBV5-4 and TRBJ2-7; D may be TRBD2 (5 bases). Germline V CDR1 and CDR2: SGHNT, YYREEE (reference sequence). The CDR3 covers 15 residues. Trimming removed 0 bases at V and 2 bases at J, with 12 bases between. The CDR3 DNA is TGTGCCAGCAGCTTGGCCGCAGGACTTGCCTACGAGCAGTACTTC. It yields the protein CASSLAAGLAYEQYF.

This clonotype was observed at least ten times. The chain employs TRBV4-1 and TRBJ2-7; D tentatively fits TRBD1 or TRBD2 (5 bases each). Germline V gene lookup returns CDR1 MGHRA and CDR2 YSYEKL. The CDR3 is made up of 14 amino acids. V lost 4 bases, J lost 2 bases, and 12 bases lay in between. The CDR3, as DNA: TGCGCCAGCAGCCTTAACTTGGGGGCCTACGAGCAGTACTTC. It codes for CASSLNLGAYEQYF.

V is TRBV5-6 and J is TRBJ2-7, with 8 bases lining up with TRBD1. Trimming cost V 4 bases and J 6 bases; bases outside gene matches: 9. Germline V gene lookup returns CDR1 SGHDT and CDR2 YYEEEE. The CDR3 has 14 residues. CDR3 DNA: TGTGCCAGCAGCCCCGGGACAGGCGCTCGCGAGCAGTACTTC. Translation: CASSPGTGAREQYF.

This clonotype was seen a few times. The rearrangement uses TRBV7-3 and TRBJ2-1; 9 nucleotides line up with TRBD2. In germline, CDR1 is SGHTA, CDR2 FQGTGA. The CDR3 extends over 14 amino acids. V was clipped by 4 bases and J by 5 bases; unmatched bases: 3. The CDR3 loop reads CASSSWTSDNEQFF. Here the CDR3 DNA reads TGTGCCAGCAGCTCCTGGACTAGCGACAATGAGCAGTTCTTC.

In DNA, the CDR3 is TGTGCCAGCAGTTACGACAGGGTCAGTCATGGCTACACCTTC. Protein product: CASSYDRVSHGYTF. The J gene is TRBJ1-2, the V gene TRBV27, with 7 bases fitting TRBD1. The V gene's germline CDR1 is MNHEY and CDR2 SMNVEV (reference sequence). The CDR3 is 14 amino acids. The ends lost 4 bases at V and 6 bases at J; junction bases unmatched: 8.

The CDR3 protein is CASSSSDRDGGYTF. Here the CDR3 DNA reads TGTGCCAGCAGTTCGTCAGACAGGGACGGTGGCTACACCTTC. This chain uses TRBV6-5 with TRBJ1-2, with 7 bases lining up with TRBD1. V was clipped by 4 bases and J by 7 bases; unmatched bases: 9. Per the germline V gene, CDR1 is MNHEY and CDR2 is SVGAGI. The CDR3 is made up of 14 amino acids.

The genes are TRBV7-9 and TRBJ2-2, with D uncertain. CDR3 length: 16 residues. Germline lookup yields CDR1 SEHNR and CDR2 FQNEAQ (reference sequence). Between the trimmed V and J ends, which lost 3 bases and 1 base, there was a span of 12 bases. The CDR3 DNA sequence: TGTGCCAGCAGCTTCGAGGCCTCTCTGAACACCGGGGAGCTGTTTTTT. Translating it yields CASSFEASLNTGELFF.

J is TRBJ1-1 and V is TRBV19; a possible D gene is TRBD1 (6 bases). This CDR3 has 16 residues. The germline CDR1 and CDR2 sequences are LNHDA and SQIVND (reference sequence). Trimming left V 4 bases short and J 1 base short, with 16 bases between. CDR3 region: CASSTDPRGQNTEAFF. The CDR3 bases are TGTGCCAGTAGTACAGACCCCAGGGGCCAGAACACTGAAGCTTTCTTT.

This sequence joins TRBV7-9 and TRBJ1-1; 9 positions agree with TRBD1. Germline values: CDR1 SEHNR, CDR2 FQNEAQ (reference sequence). The J segment lost 0 bases and the V segment lost 4 bases, leaving 9 bases of the junction unmatched. The CDR3 runs 17 residues. For the CDR3, the DNA is TGTGCCAGCAGCTCCGCCCACGGGACAGGGATGAACACTGAAGCTTTCTTT. As protein: CASSSAHGTGMNTEAFF. The entire variable domain, with the rest obtained from reference TRBV7-9 and TRBJ1-1, is as follows: DTGVSQNPRHKITKRGQNVTFRCDPISEHNRLYWYRQTLGQGPEFLTYFQNEAQLEKSRLLSDRFSAERPKGSFSTLEIQRTEQGDSAMYLCASSSAHGTGMNTEAFFGQGTRLTVV.

This clonotype was detected a few times. Here the CDR3 reads CATSDFPGSTDTQYF. For the CDR3, the DNA is TGTGCCACCAGTGATTTTCCAGGGAGCACAGATACGCAGTATTTT. V usage is TRBV24-1 and J usage is TRBJ2-3, with D possibly matching TRBD1 (5 bases). The V end was cut by 1 base, the J end by 0 bases, with 7 bases between. The germline V gene encodes CDR1 KGHDR and CDR2 SFDVKD. The CDR3 sequence is 15 residues long.

The chain uses TRBV19 and TRBJ1-2, with D maybe TRBD1 (6 bases). The V gene's germline CDR1 is LNHDA and CDR2 SQIVND (reference sequence). The CDR3 extends over 12 amino acids. This CDR3 reads CGSSSGGPGYTF. CDR3 coding DNA: TGTGGCTCCAGTAGCGGGGGCCCCGGCTACACCTTC.

This chain joins TRBV4-1 and TRBJ2-2; D is undetermined. The CDR3 contains 13 residues. V was shortened by 0 bases and J by 10 bases, with 9 bases between the two germline ends. CDR1 is MGHRA, CDR2 YSYEKL, per germline. DNA for the CDR3: TGCGCCAGCAGCCAAGATAATGATGCGGAGCTGTTTTTT. The encoded protein is CASSQDNDAELFF.

This clonotype has only a few counts. V usage is TRBV12-3 or TRBV12-4 and J usage is TRBJ1-1, with D possibly being TRBD1 (5 bases). The V end was cut by 5 bases, the J end by 2 bases, with 12 bases between. The CDR3 totals 14 residues. CDR3 DNA sequence: TGTGCCAGCAGTCCCGGGACCGTAAACACTGAAGCTTTCTTT. It specifies CASSPGTVNTEAFF.

This clonotype has just a few counts. V and J are TRBV11-2 and TRBJ2-3, with D unclear. Germline CDR1 reads SGHAT; CDR2 reads FQNNGV. The germline V and J ends were trimmed by 2 bases and 3 bases, with 3 bases remaining between them. This CDR3 region has 12 residues. In DNA form, the CDR3 reads TGTGCCAGCAGCTTAATTACAGATACGCAGTATTTT. Amino acid sequence: CASSLITDTQYF.

The J gene is TRBJ2-1, the V gene TRBV24-1; 9 nucleotides line up with TRBD1. CDR1 is KGHDR and CDR2 is SFDVKD in the germline V gene. After removal of 4 bases from V and 0 bases from J, the junction contained 9 bases not matched to a gene. The CDR3 sequence is 18 residues long. CDR3 sequence: CATSDPRTGDFSYNEQFF. The CDR3 DNA reads as TGTGCCACCAGTGACCCCCGGACAGGGGATTTCTCCTACAATGAGCAGTTCTTC.

About this clonotype itself: The junction and the germline gene differ at one end; a read error may be behind it. The V gene is TRBV5-1, the J gene TRBJ2-7; D perhaps matches TRBD1 (5 bases). The CDR3 loop spans 14 amino acids. Germline CDR1 is SGHRS and CDR2 is YFSETQ. CDR3 amino acids: CASCLGHTGHEQYF. DNA for the CDR3: TGCGCCAGCTGCTTGGGGCATACAGGACACGAGCAGTACTTC.